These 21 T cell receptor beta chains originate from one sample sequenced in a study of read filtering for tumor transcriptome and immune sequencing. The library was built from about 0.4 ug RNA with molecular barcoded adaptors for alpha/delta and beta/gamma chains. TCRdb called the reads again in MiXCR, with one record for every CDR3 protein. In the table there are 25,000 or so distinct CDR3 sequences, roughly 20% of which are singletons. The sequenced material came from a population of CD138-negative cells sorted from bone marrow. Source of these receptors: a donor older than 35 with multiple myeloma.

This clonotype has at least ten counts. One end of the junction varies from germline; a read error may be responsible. CDR3 residues: CASSFAAGANVQFF. In DNA form, the CDR3 reads TGTGCTAGCAGCTTTGCAGCGGGAGCCAATGTGCAGTTCTTC. The chain couples TRBV7-2 to TRBJ2-1; TRBD2 aligns across 8 bases. Germline CDR1 is SGHTA and CDR2 is FQGNSA. The CDR3 runs 14 residues.

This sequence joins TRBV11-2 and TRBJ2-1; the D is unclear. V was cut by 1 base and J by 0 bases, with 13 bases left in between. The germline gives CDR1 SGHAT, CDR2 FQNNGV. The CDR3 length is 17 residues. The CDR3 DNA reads TGTGCCAGCAGCTTAGTTGCTCGGGCAGCCTCCTACAATGAGCAGTTCTTC. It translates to CASSLVARAASYNEQFF.

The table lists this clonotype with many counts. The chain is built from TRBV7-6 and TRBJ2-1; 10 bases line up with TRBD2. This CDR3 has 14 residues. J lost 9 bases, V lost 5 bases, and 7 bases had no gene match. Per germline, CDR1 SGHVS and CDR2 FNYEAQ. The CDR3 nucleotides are TGTGCCAGCAGCCTATCTAGCGGGAGTGCTGAGCAGTTCTTC. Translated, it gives CASSLSSGSAEQFF.

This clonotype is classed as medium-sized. CDR3 protein: CASSAGTSGRGAYNEQFF. The CDR3 DNA reads as TGTGCCAGCAGCGCCGGGACTAGCGGGAGAGGAGCCTACAATGAGCAGTTCTTC. This chain connects TRBV27 to TRBJ2-1; 14 bases line up with TRBD2. With 6 bases clipped from V and 2 bases from J, the junction kept 9 bases outside the gene matches. The germline V gene has CDR1 MNHEY and CDR2 SMNVEV (reference sequence). The CDR3 consists of 18 residues.

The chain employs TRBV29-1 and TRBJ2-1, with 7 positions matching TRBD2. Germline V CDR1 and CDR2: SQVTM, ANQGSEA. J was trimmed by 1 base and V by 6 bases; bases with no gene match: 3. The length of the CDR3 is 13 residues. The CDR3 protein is CSVGGGSYNEQFF. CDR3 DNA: TGCAGCGTGGGGGGGGGATCCTACAATGAGCAGTTCTTC.

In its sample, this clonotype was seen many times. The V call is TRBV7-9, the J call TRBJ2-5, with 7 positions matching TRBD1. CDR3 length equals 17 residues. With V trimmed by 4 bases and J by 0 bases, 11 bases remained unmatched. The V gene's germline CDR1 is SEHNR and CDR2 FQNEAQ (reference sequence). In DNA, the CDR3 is TGTGCCAGCAGCTCACTCGGGACAGCCGGTTACCAAGAGACCCAGTACTTC. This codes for CASSSLGTAGYQETQYF.

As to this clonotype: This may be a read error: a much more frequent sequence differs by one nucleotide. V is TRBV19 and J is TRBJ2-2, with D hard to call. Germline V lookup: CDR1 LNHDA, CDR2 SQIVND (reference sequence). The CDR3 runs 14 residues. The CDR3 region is CVSSIRVNTGELFF. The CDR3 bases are TGTGTCAGTAGTATACGGGTGAACACCGGGGAGCTGTTTTTT.

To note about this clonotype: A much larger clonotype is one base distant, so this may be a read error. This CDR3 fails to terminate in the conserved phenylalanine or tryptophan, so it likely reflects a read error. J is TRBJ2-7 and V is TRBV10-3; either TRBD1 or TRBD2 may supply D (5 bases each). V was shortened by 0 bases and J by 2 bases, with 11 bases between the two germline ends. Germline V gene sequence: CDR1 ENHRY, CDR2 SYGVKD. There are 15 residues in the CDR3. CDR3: CAISESGDRPYEQYL. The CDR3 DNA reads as TGTGCCATCAGTGAGTCCGGGGACCGTCCCTACGAGCAGTACCTC.

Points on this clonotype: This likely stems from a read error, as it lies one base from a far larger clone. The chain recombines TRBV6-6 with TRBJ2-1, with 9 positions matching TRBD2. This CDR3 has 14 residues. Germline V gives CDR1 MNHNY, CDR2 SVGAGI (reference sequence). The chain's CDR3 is CACSFGTSWNEQFF. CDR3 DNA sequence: TGTGCCTGCAGTTTCGGGACTAGCTGGAATGAGCAGTTCTTC.

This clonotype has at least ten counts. DNA for the CDR3: TGTGCCAGCAGCTTAGAGACAGGGGTTCGCTACGAGCAGTACTTC. Residues: CASSLETGVRYEQYF. The chain combines TRBV11-2 with TRBJ2-7, with 8 bases identical to TRBD1. The junction had 4 bases not matched to a gene; V was cut back by 0 bases and J by 3 bases. The CDR3 spans 15 residues. From germline, CDR1 is SGHAT and CDR2 FQNNGV.

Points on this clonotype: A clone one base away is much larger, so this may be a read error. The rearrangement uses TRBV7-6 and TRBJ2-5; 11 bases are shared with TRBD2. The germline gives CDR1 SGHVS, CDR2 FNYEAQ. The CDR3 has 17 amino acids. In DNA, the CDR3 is TGTACCAGCAGCTTAAGGGGCCCGGGACTAGCGGAAGAGACCCAGTACTTC. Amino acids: CTSSLRGPGLAEETQYF.

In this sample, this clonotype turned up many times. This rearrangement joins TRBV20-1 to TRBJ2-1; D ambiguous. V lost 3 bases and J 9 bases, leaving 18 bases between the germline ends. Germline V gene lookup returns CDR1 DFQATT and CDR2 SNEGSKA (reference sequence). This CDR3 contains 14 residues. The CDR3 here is CSARERPVVGEQFF. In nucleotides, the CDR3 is TGCAGTGCTAGGGAACGCCCCGTAGTTGGTGAGCAGTTCTTC.

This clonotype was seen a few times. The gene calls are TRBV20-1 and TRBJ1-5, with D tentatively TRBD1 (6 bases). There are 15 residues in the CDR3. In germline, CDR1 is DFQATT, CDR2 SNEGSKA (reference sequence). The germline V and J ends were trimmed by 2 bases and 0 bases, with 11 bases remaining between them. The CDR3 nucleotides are TGCAGTGCTAGAAGGGGGGCTGTTAGCAATCAGCCCCAGCATTTT. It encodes CSARRGAVSNQPQHF.

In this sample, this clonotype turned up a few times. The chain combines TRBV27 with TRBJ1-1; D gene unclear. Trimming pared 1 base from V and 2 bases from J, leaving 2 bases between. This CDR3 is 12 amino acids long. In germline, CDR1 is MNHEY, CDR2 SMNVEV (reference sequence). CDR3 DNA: TGTGCCAGCAGTTTATATAACACTGAAGCTTTCTTT. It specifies CASSLYNTEAFF.

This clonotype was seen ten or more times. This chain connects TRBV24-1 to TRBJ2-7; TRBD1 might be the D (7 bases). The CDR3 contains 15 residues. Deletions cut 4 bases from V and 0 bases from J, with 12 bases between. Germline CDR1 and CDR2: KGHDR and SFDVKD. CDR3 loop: CATSDSGGNSYEQYF. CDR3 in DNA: TGTGCCACCAGTGACTCAGGGGGGAACTCCTACGAGCAGTACTTC.

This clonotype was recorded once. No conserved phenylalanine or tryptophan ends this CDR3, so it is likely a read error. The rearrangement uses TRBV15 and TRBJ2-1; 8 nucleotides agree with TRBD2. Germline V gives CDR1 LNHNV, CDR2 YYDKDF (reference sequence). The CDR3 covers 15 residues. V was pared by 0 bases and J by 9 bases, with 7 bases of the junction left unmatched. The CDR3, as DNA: TGTGCCACCAGCAGAGATCGAGCGGGAGTTAGTGAGCAGTTCCTC. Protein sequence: CATSRDRAGVSEQFL.

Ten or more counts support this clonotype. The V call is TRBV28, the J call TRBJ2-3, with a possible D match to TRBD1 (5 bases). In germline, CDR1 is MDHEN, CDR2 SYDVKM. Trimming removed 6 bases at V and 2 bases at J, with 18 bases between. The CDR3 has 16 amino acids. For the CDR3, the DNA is TGTGCCAGCAGCCTACCTGACAGCGTCCTCACAGATACGCAGTATTTT. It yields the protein CASSLPDSVLTDTQYF.

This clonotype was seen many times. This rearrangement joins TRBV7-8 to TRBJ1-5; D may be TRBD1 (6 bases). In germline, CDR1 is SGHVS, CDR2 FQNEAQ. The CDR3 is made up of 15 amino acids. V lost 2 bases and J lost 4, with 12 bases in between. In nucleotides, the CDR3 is TGTGCCAGCAGCTTAAAGGGGGTTGGGAATCAGCCCCAGCATTTT. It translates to CASSLKGVGNQPQHF.

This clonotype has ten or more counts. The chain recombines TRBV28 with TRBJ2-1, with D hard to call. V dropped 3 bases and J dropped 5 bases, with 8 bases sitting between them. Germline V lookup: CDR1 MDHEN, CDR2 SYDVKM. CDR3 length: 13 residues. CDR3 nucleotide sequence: TGTGCCAGCAGTTTGGTAGAGAACAATGAGCAGTTCTTC. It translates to CASSLVENNEQFF.

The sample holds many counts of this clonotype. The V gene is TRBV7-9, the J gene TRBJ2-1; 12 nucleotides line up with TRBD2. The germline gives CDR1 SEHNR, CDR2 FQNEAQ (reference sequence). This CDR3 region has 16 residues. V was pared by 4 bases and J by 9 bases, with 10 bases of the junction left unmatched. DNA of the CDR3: TGTGCCAGCAGCTCCGGGCGACTAGCGGGAGCAGCTGAGCAGTTCTTC. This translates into CASSSGRLAGAAEQFF.

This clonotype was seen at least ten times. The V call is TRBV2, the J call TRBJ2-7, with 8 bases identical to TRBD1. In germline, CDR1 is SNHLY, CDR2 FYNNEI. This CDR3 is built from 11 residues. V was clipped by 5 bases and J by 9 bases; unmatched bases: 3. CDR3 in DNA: TGTGCCAGCAGTATGACAGGGGTGCAGTACTTC. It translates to CASSMTGVQYF.